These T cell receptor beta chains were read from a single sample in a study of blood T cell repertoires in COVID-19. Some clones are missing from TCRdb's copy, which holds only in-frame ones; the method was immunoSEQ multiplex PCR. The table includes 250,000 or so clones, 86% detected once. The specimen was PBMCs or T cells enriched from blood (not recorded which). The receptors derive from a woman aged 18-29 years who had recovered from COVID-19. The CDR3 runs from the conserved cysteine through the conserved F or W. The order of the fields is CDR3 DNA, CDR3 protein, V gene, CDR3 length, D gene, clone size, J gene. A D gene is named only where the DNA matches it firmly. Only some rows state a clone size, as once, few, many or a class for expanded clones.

cdr3_nt: TGCGCCAGCAGCCCTATACCCGAATCCGCGCAGCCCCAGCATTTT; cdr3_aa: CASSPIPESAQPQHF; v_call: TRBV5-1; cdr3_length: 15; d_call: .; clone_size: .; j_call: TRBJ1-5
cdr3_nt: TGTGCCAGCAGCTTAGGGGGGGTGGCAGGCCCTGGAAACACCATATATTTT; cdr3_aa: CASSLGGVAGPGNTIYF; v_call: TRBV7-2; cdr3_length: 17; d_call: .; clone_size: .; j_call: TRBJ1-3
cdr3_nt: TGTGCCTCCCGAGGGGGGACAGAAGAGACCCAGTACTTC; cdr3_aa: CASRGGTEETQYF; v_call: TRBV30; cdr3_length: 13; d_call: .; clone_size: .; j_call: TRBJ2-5
cdr3_nt: TGTGCCAGCTCCCTGCAGGGGGCTCATGGAAACACCATATATTTT; cdr3_aa: CASSLQGAHGNTIYF; v_call: TRBV27; cdr3_length: 15; d_call: TRBD1; clone_size: .; j_call: TRBJ1-3
cdr3_nt: TGTGCCAGCAGTTTAGGGCACACCGGGGAGCTGTTTTTT; cdr3_aa: CASSLGHTGELFF; v_call: TRBV28; cdr3_length: 13; d_call: .; clone_size: .; j_call: TRBJ2-2
cdr3_nt: TGTGCCAGCAGTTTCACTAGAGCCTCCTACGAGCAGTACTTC; cdr3_aa: CASSFTRASYEQYF; v_call: TRBV7-2; cdr3_length: 14; d_call: .; clone_size: .; j_call: TRBJ2-7
cdr3_nt: TGCGCCAGCAGCCATATAAGTCCGGGACAGGGGAGTGAAAAACTGTTTTTT; cdr3_aa: CASSHISPGQGSEKLFF; v_call: TRBV4-3; cdr3_length: 17; d_call: TRBD1; clone_size: .; j_call: TRBJ1-4
cdr3_nt: TGTGCCAGCACAAAACTAGCGGGAGGGTCTAAAAATGAGCAGTTCTTC; cdr3_aa: CASTKLAGGSKNEQFF; v_call: TRBV27; cdr3_length: 16; d_call: TRBD2; clone_size: .; j_call: TRBJ2-1
cdr3_nt: TGTGCCAGCTCGAAGTGGGAGCGGGGGGCCGGTGAGCAGTTCTTC; cdr3_aa: CASSKWERGAGEQFF; v_call: TRBV7-6; cdr3_length: 15; d_call: TRBD2; clone_size: .; j_call: TRBJ2-1
cdr3_nt: TGCAGCGTTGCCCGGACAGGGGCGTACGAGCAGTACTTC; cdr3_aa: CSVARTGAYEQYF; v_call: TRBV29-1; cdr3_length: 13; d_call: TRBD1; clone_size: .; j_call: TRBJ2-7
cdr3_nt: TGCGCCAGCAGTGAGCGGCTAGCGGCCGCCTACAATGAGCAGTTCTTC; cdr3_aa: CASSERLAAAYNEQFF; v_call: TRBV10-1; cdr3_length: 16; d_call: TRBD2; clone_size: .; j_call: TRBJ2-1
cdr3_nt: TGTGCCAGCAGTTTGGATAGCGGGAGGGGTGGGGTTGTACGGGAGCAGTTCTTC; cdr3_aa: CASSLDSGRGGVVREQFF; v_call: TRBV28; cdr3_length: 18; d_call: TRBD2; clone_size: once; j_call: TRBJ2-1
cdr3_nt: TGCGCCAGCAGCCAAGATCTTTTTTCCGTTCGGGAGCCCCAGCATTTT; cdr3_aa: CASSQDLFSVREPQHF; v_call: TRBV4-3; cdr3_length: 16; d_call: .; clone_size: .; j_call: TRBJ1-5
cdr3_nt: TGTGCCAGCTCCCTAGAAAACCTCCTTGGGACTGAAGCTTTCTTT; cdr3_aa: CASSLENLLGTEAFF; v_call: TRBV18; cdr3_length: 15; d_call: .; clone_size: once; j_call: TRBJ1-1
cdr3_nt: TGTGCCAGCAGCGCCCGATTCCGGGGAGCTGGAGAGACCCAGTACTTC; cdr3_aa: CASSARFRGAGETQYF; v_call: TRBV11-3; cdr3_length: 16; d_call: .; clone_size: .; j_call: TRBJ2-5
cdr3_nt: TGTGCCAGCAGTCCTTTGACGGGACTAGCGGGTAATAATGAGCAGTTCTTC; cdr3_aa: CASSPLTGLAGNNEQFF; v_call: TRBV28; cdr3_length: 17; d_call: TRBD2; clone_size: .; j_call: TRBJ2-1
cdr3_nt: TGTGCCAGCAGCCGCCGGGGTCCCGCCCCGAATGAAAAACTGTTTTTT; cdr3_aa: CASSRRGPAPNEKLFF; v_call: TRBV7-9; cdr3_length: 16; d_call: .; clone_size: few; j_call: TRBJ1-4
cdr3_nt: TGTGCCAGCAGCTCGGTTACGAGGGCCGGTGAAGATACGCAGTATTTT; cdr3_aa: CASSSVTRAGEDTQYF; v_call: TRBV9; cdr3_length: 16; d_call: .; clone_size: few; j_call: TRBJ2-3
cdr3_nt: TGTGCCAGCAGCTTAGCGGCTAGCGGCAATACATATACGCAGTATTTT; cdr3_aa: CASSLAASGNTYTQYF; v_call: TRBV7-2; cdr3_length: 16; d_call: TRBD2; clone_size: once; j_call: TRBJ2-3
cdr3_nt: TGTGCCAGCAGTGAAGGGGGGAGGAGTGAAAAACTGTTTTTT; cdr3_aa: CASSEGGRSEKLFF; v_call: TRBV2; cdr3_length: 14; d_call: .; clone_size: once; j_call: TRBJ1-4
cdr3_nt: TGTGCCAGCTCACCCTCGGGGGTCGGTCAGCCCCAGCATTTT; cdr3_aa: CASSPSGVGQPQHF; v_call: TRBV18; cdr3_length: 14; d_call: .; clone_size: few; j_call: TRBJ1-5
cdr3_nt: TGTGCCAGCAGTCCCTTTTTCGGGGGGGAGTGGTTCTTC; cdr3_aa: CASSPFFGGEWFF; v_call: TRBV12-3/TRBV12-4; cdr3_length: 13; d_call: TRBD2; clone_size: .; j_call: TRBJ2-1
cdr3_nt: TGTGCCAGCAGCGCTAGCGAGCAGTTCTTC; cdr3_aa: CASSASEQFF; v_call: TRBV3-1/TRBV3-2; cdr3_length: 10; d_call: .; clone_size: .; j_call: TRBJ2-1
cdr3_nt: TGTGCCAGCAGTAACGACCGACAGGGTAGTAATTCACCCCTCCACTTT; cdr3_aa: CASSNDRQGSNSPLHF; v_call: TRBV28; cdr3_length: 16; d_call: TRBD1; clone_size: .; j_call: TRBJ1-6
cdr3_nt: TGTGCCAGCAGCAGCCTGAGTGGTGGCTACACCTTC; cdr3_aa: CASSSLSGGYTF; v_call: TRBV11-2; cdr3_length: 12; d_call: .; clone_size: .; j_call: TRBJ1-2
cdr3_nt: TGTGCCAGCTCAGAGACGGGACTCGATTTGGCCCAGTACTTC; cdr3_aa: CASSETGLDLAQYF; v_call: TRBV18; cdr3_length: 14; d_call: .; clone_size: .; j_call: TRBJ2-5
cdr3_nt: TGTGCCAGCAGCCCACTGGGTGGGGCTTTAAGGACCGGGGAGCTGTTTTTT; cdr3_aa: CASSPLGGALRTGELFF; v_call: TRBV7-3; cdr3_length: 17; d_call: .; clone_size: .; j_call: TRBJ2-2
cdr3_nt: TGTGCCACCAGTGAAACCGGGACAGGTGCCCAAGAGACCCAGTACTTC; cdr3_aa: CATSETGTGAQETQYF; v_call: TRBV24-1; cdr3_length: 16; d_call: TRBD1; clone_size: .; j_call: TRBJ2-5
cdr3_nt: TGTGCCAGCAGCGGACTAGCGGGGGGGCACGAGACCCAGTACTTC; cdr3_aa: CASSGLAGGHETQYF; v_call: TRBV6-2/TRBV6-3; cdr3_length: 15; d_call: TRBD2; clone_size: .; j_call: TRBJ2-5
cdr3_nt: TGTGCCAGCATCAGGACTCTCGGGGGCAATCAGCCCCAGCATTTT; cdr3_aa: CASIRTLGGNQPQHF; v_call: TRBV28; cdr3_length: 15; d_call: .; clone_size: .; j_call: TRBJ1-5
cdr3_nt: TGCGCCAGCAGCAGCAACAGCTACGAGCAGTACTTC; cdr3_aa: CASSSNSYEQYF; v_call: TRBV5-1; cdr3_length: 12; d_call: .; clone_size: few; j_call: TRBJ2-7
cdr3_nt: TGTGCCAGCAGCTTAAAGACAGGTCCTTACACTGAAGCTTTCTTT; cdr3_aa: CASSLKTGPYTEAFF; v_call: TRBV11-3; cdr3_length: 15; d_call: .; clone_size: .; j_call: TRBJ1-1
cdr3_nt: TGCGCCAGCAGCTTTGCTTCCGGGACAGCCCTAACTGGAAACACCATATATTTT; cdr3_aa: CASSFASGTALTGNTIYF; v_call: TRBV5-1; cdr3_length: 18; d_call: TRBD1; clone_size: few; j_call: TRBJ1-3
cdr3_nt: TGCGCCAGCAGCCTCGGGGAGGGGGTTGGCACAGATACGCAGTATTTT; cdr3_aa: CASSLGEGVGTDTQYF; v_call: TRBV4-3; cdr3_length: 16; d_call: .; clone_size: .; j_call: TRBJ2-3
cdr3_nt: TGTGCCAGCAGCTTGGCCTTATCCTATAATTCACCCCTCCACTTT; cdr3_aa: CASSLALSYNSPLHF; v_call: TRBV5-5; cdr3_length: 15; d_call: .; clone_size: .; j_call: TRBJ1-6
cdr3_nt: TGTGCCAGCAGCGTGACAGGGGACTCCTATAATTCACCCCTCCACTTT; cdr3_aa: CASSVTGDSYNSPLHF; v_call: TRBV7-6; cdr3_length: 16; d_call: TRBD1; clone_size: .; j_call: TRBJ1-6
cdr3_nt: TGTGCCAGCAGTTTTTTGGGGCTAGCGGGGGGCGGGGAGCTGTTTTTT; cdr3_aa: CASSFLGLAGGGELFF; v_call: TRBV27; cdr3_length: 16; d_call: TRBD2; clone_size: .; j_call: TRBJ2-2
cdr3_nt: TGTGCCAGCTCACTAGGGACTGGCCAAGAGACCCAGTACTTC; cdr3_aa: CASSLGTGQETQYF; v_call: TRBV18; cdr3_length: 14; d_call: .; clone_size: .; j_call: TRBJ2-5
cdr3_nt: TGTGCCAGTAGTATCCAGATGGCAGGCCCGGGATTGGCCCAGCATTTT; cdr3_aa: CASSIQMAGPGLAQHF; v_call: TRBV19; cdr3_length: 16; d_call: .; clone_size: few; j_call: TRBJ1-5
cdr3_nt: TGTGCCAGCACCCCTACAGGGGGAGACTATGGCTACACCTTC; cdr3_aa: CASTPTGGDYGYTF; v_call: TRBV9; cdr3_length: 14; d_call: TRBD1; clone_size: .; j_call: TRBJ1-2
cdr3_nt: TGCGCCAGCAGCCAGGACCCGGGACAGACATTCTACGAGCAGTACTTC; cdr3_aa: CASSQDPGQTFYEQYF; v_call: TRBV4-1; cdr3_length: 16; d_call: TRBD1; clone_size: .; j_call: TRBJ2-7
cdr3_nt: TGTGCCAGCAGCCAAGATCCAGCGGGGACGTTTCGGGGGCAGTTCTTC; cdr3_aa: CASSQDPAGTFRGQFF; v_call: TRBV4-2; cdr3_length: 16; d_call: TRBD2; clone_size: .; j_call: TRBJ2-1
cdr3_nt: TGTGCCAGCTCACAGGGACAGGGCAGCACAGATACGCAGTATTTT; cdr3_aa: CASSQGQGSTDTQYF; v_call: TRBV18; cdr3_length: 15; d_call: TRBD1; clone_size: .; j_call: TRBJ2-3
cdr3_nt: TGTGCCAGCAGCTTAGGACTAGCGGGAGTCGATGAGCAGTTCTTC; cdr3_aa: CASSLGLAGVDEQFF; v_call: TRBV11-3; cdr3_length: 15; d_call: TRBD2; clone_size: .; j_call: TRBJ2-1
cdr3_nt: TGCGCCAGCAGCTCGGACGGGACTAGCGTCTACGAGCAGTACTTC; cdr3_aa: CASSSDGTSVYEQYF; v_call: TRBV5-1; cdr3_length: 15; d_call: TRBD2; clone_size: .; j_call: TRBJ2-7
cdr3_nt: TGTGCCAGCAGCGTAGCCGGAGCGGGAACTGGAGAGACCCAGTACTTC; cdr3_aa: CASSVAGAGTGETQYF; v_call: TRBV9; cdr3_length: 16; d_call: TRBD2; clone_size: .; j_call: TRBJ2-5